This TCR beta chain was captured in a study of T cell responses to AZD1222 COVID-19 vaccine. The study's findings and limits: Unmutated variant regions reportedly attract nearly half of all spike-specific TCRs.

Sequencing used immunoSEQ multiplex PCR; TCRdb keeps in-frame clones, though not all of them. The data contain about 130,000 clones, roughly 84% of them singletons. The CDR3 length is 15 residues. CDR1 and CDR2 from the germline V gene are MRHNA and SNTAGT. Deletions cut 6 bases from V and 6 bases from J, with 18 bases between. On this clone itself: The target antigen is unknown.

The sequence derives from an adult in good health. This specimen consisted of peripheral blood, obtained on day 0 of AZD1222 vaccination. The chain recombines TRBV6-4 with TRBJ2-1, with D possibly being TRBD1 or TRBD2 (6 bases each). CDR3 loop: CASSASGDKPNEQFF. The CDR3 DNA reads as TGTGCCAGCAGCGCTTCGGGGGACAAACCCAATGAGCAGTTCTTC.